This is a list of T cell receptor beta chains from one sample in a study of regulatory dendritic cells for organ transplantation. Some clones are missing from TCRdb's copy, which holds only in-frame ones; the method was immunoSEQ multiplex PCR. The table lists 30,000 to 40,000 clones, 70% to 90% of them singletons, with more than 0.055% in the top ten. The sequenced sample consisted of naive CD4+ T cells from blood. The receptor set was obtained from a human donor in good health. CDR3s include the opening cysteine and the closing phenylalanine or tryptophan. The D gene is left open where the match is weak. Clone sizes are given selectively: once, few, many, or a class where the clone is expanded.

d_call	v_call	j_call	clone_size	cdr3_nt	cdr3_aa
TRBD1	TRBV9	TRBJ1-4	once	TGTGCCAGCAGCGCCTCCCCACAGGGGGGGAATGAAAAACTGTTTTTT	CASSASPQGGNEKLFF
TRBD2	TRBV4-2	TRBJ2-3	NA	TGTGCCAGCAGCCAGGGACTAGCGGGGGGGCCCCCTAGCACAGATACGCAGTATTTT	CASSQGLAGGPPSTDTQYF
TRBD1	TRBV19	TRBJ2-2	NA	TGTGCCAGTAGTATACAGGGGGATTTCGGGGAGCTGTTTTTT	CASSIQGDFGELFF
NA	TRBV4-3	TRBJ1-6	NA	TGCGCCAGCAGCCAAGAGCACCGTTCTATGTCACCCCTCCACTTT	CASSQEHRSMSPLHF
NA	TRBV5-4	TRBJ2-5	NA	TGTGCCAGCAGCTTGGTCCCTAGCGTCAAAGGGGAGACCCAGTACTTC	CASSLVPSVKGETQYF
TRBD2	TRBV11-2	TRBJ2-1	NA	TGTGCCAGCAGCTTCTCCGGGACTAGCAACAATGAGCAGTTCTTC	CASSFSGTSNNEQFF
TRBD1	TRBV15	TRBJ1-4	NA	TGTGCCACCAGCAGAGTGGGACAGGGTGTTAGGGGAGAAAAAGAACTGTTTTTT	CATSRVGQGVRGEKELFF
TRBD2	TRBV7-9	TRBJ2-5	NA	TGTGCCAGCAGCCATACACGGGGGGGCTATGAGACCCAGTACTTC	CASSHTRGGYETQYF
TRBD2	TRBV9	TRBJ2-7	NA	TGTGCCAGCAGCATACTAGCGGGGGGCTACGAGCAGTACTTC	CASSILAGGYEQYF
NA	TRBV7-2	TRBJ1-1	NA	TGTGCCAGCAGCTTTGGGGGGGCTTCCAACACTGAAGCTTTCTTT	CASSFGGASNTEAFF
TRBD2	TRBV5-4	TRBJ2-1	NA	TGTGCCAGCAGCCGAGCAGGTTCTAGCGGCTCCTACAATGAGCAGTTCTTC	CASSRAGSSGSYNEQFF
TRBD1	TRBV27	TRBJ2-2	NA	TGTGCCAGCACCCACAGGGGGGACACCGGGGAGCTGTTTTTT	CASTHRGDTGELFF
NA	TRBV7-3	TRBJ2-7	NA	TGTGCCAGCAGCTCGGAGAAGGGGGGCGAGCAGTACTTC	CASSSEKGGEQYF
TRBD2	TRBV28	TRBJ2-5	NA	TGTGCCAGCAGTTCCCCCTACCGACTAGCGGGAATAGAGACCCAGTACTTC	CASSSPYRLAGIETQYF
NA	TRBV9	TRBJ2-7	NA	TGTGCCAGCAGCGTAGACCTCGGGGGCGCCTCCTACGAGCAGTACTTC	CASSVDLGGASYEQYF
NA	TRBV7-2	TRBJ1-4	NA	TGTGCCAGCAGCTTAGATCAGGACAGCAGACTTTCAACTAATGAAAAACTGTTTTTT	CASSLDQDSRLSTNEKLFF
NA	TRBV15	TRBJ1-3	NA	TGTGCCACCAGCCCCGACATGATAGGAGACACCATATATTTT	CATSPDMIGDTIYF
TRBD1	TRBV28	TRBJ1-2	NA	TGTGCCAGCAGTTTAACAGGGGGCTTTTATGACTATGGCTACACCTTC	CASSLTGGFYDYGYTF
TRBD1	TRBV4-1	TRBJ1-2	NA	TGCGCCAGCAGCACGGGCCCGGGACAGGGATCTCGGTATGGCTACACCTTC	CASSTGPGQGSRYGYTF
NA	TRBV27	TRBJ1-2	once	TGTGCCAGCAGAGCTAAGGGCTTGGGGGTTTCGTTCTATGGCTACACCTTC	CASRAKGLGVSFYGYTF
TRBD1	TRBV18	TRBJ2-6	NA	TGTGCCAGCTCGCAACCGGGACAGCCAAAGGGGGGGGCCAACGTCCTGACTTTC	CASSQPGQPKGGANVLTF
NA	TRBV9	TRBJ2-1	NA	TGTGCCAGCAGCGTAGCCCGGGACCGGCAGTTCTTC	CASSVARDRQFF
NA	TRBV6-5	TRBJ1-2	NA	TGTGCCAGCAGAAATGTGGCCTATGGCTACACCTTC	CASRNVAYGYTF
TRBD1	TRBV7-2	TRBJ1-1	NA	TGTGCCAGCAGCACCTACAGGGGGGGGACTGAAGCTTTCTTT	CASSTYRGGTEAFF
TRBD2	TRBV15	TRBJ2-1	NA	TGTGCCACCAGCAGACCTAGCGGAGGCTCCTACAATGAGCAGTTCTTC	CATSRPSGGSYNEQFF
NA	TRBV7-2	TRBJ1-1	NA	TGTGCCAGCAGCCGAGGGGGTTTTGACAGTTACACTGAAGCTTTCTTT	CASSRGGFDSYTEAFF
NA	TRBV2	TRBJ1-1	NA	TGTGCCAGCAGTCCAAGGGTACGGTCGAACACTGAAGCTTTCTTT	CASSPRVRSNTEAFF
TRBD1	TRBV27	TRBJ1-2	once	TGTGCCAGCAGTTTGTTAGACAGGGGGCGAAACTATGGCTACACCTTC	CASSLLDRGRNYGYTF
NA	TRBV7-3	TRBJ2-3	NA	TGTGCCAGCAGCTCGGGACTCAGCACAGATACGCAGTATTTT	CASSSGLSTDTQYF
TRBD1	TRBV28	TRBJ2-3	NA	TGTGCCAGCAGTTTAAGGGACAGGGGGACGGATACGCAGTATTTT	CASSLRDRGTDTQYF
NA	TRBV6-5	TRBJ1-1	NA	TGTGCCAGCAGTTACTCTATGAGGGTGAACACTGAAGCTTTCTTT	CASSYSMRVNTEAFF
NA	TRBV7-9	TRBJ2-7	once	TGTGCCAGCAGCTTAGGATCGGGCCCCCTCTACGAGCAGTACTTC	CASSLGSGPLYEQYF
TRBD2	TRBV6-5	TRBJ2-5	NA	TGTGCCAGCAGCCCTAGCGGGGCCCAAGAGACCCAGTACTTC	CASSPSGAQETQYF
NA	TRBV30	TRBJ1-1	NA	TGTGCCTGGATTACGGGGATGGCCCGGAACACTGAAGCTTTCTTT	CAWITGMARNTEAFF
TRBD2	TRBV30	TRBJ2-7	NA	TGTGCCTGGAGTACTAGCGGGAGCACCGAGCAGTACTTC	CAWSTSGSTEQYF
TRBD1	TRBV19	TRBJ1-5	NA	TGTGCCAGTAGCAGGACAGGTAAAGGCGGTCAGCCCCAGCATTTT	CASSRTGKGGQPQHF
NA	TRBV28	TRBJ2-1	NA	TGTGCCAGCACCTCTACAGCGTTTTACAATGAGCAGTTCTTC	CASTSTAFYNEQFF
NA	TRBV21-1	TRBJ1-1	NA	TGTGCCAGCCGCCGGGACACTGAAGCTTTCTTT	CASRRDTEAFF
NA	TRBV6-5	TRBJ1-1	NA	TGTGCCAGCAGCCGCGGGACGAGGGACACTGAAGCTTTCTTT	CASSRGTRDTEAFF
NA	TRBV29-1	TRBJ2-3	once	TGCAGCGTTGGGCTCAGGGTGAGGGACCGGGCAGATACGCAGTATTTT	CSVGLRVRDRADTQYF
NA	TRBV10-2	TRBJ2-2	NA	TGCGCCAGCAGTGAAGGGACCGGGGAGCTGTTTTTT	CASSEGTGELFF
NA	TRBV6-1	TRBJ2-1	NA	TGTGCCAGCAGCCTGGGGACACTAACCTACAATGAGCAGTTCTTC	CASSLGTLTYNEQFF
NA	TRBV10-3	TRBJ1-3	NA	TGTGCCATCAGTGATTTGAACACCATATATTTT	CAISDLNTIYF
NA	TRBV7-2	TRBJ1-3	NA	TGTGCCAGCAGCTTCTCTGGAAACACCATATATTTT	CASSFSGNTIYF
NA	TRBV28	TRBJ2-5	NA	TGTGCCAGCAGTCATCAGTCAGGTTCAGAGACCCAGTACTTC	CASSHQSGSETQYF
NA	TRBV19	TRBJ1-1	NA	TGTGCCAGTAGTAAGACGCCAGCCACTGAAGCTTTCTTT	CASSKTPATEAFF
NA	TRBV5-1	TRBJ2-7	NA	TGCGCCAGCAGGAAGCGTGGCAACTACTACGAGCAGTACTTC	CASRKRGNYYEQYF
TRBD2	TRBV2	TRBJ2-1	NA	TGTGCCACTAGCGGGAAACGTGGGTACAATGAGCAGTTCTTC	CATSGKRGYNEQFF
NA	TRBV25-1	TRBJ2-7	NA	TGTGCCAGCAGTGGCAGGGTTCCATCCGAGCAGTACTTC	CASSGRVPSEQYF
NA	TRBV6-5	TRBJ2-7	NA	TGTGCCAGCAGTTACTCTGGGCAGGCCCCCTACTTC	CASSYSGQAPYF
NA	TRBV18	TRBJ2-1	NA	TGTGCCAGCTCAGGGTTGAGCCGGGAATTGGTCAATGAGCAGTTCTTC	CASSGLSRELVNEQFF
TRBD1	TRBV18	TRBJ2-7	NA	TGTGCCAGCTCACGACTGAACGGACAGGGATTCGTCGAGCAGTACTTC	CASSRLNGQGFVEQYF
TRBD2	TRBV6-6	TRBJ2-5	NA	TGTGCCACCGGGACTAGCGGAGAGACCCAGTACTTC	CATGTSGETQYF
NA	TRBV5-4	TRBJ1-6	NA	TGTGCCAGCAGCTTGGTTGGGGATTCACCCCTCCACTTT	CASSLVGDSPLHF